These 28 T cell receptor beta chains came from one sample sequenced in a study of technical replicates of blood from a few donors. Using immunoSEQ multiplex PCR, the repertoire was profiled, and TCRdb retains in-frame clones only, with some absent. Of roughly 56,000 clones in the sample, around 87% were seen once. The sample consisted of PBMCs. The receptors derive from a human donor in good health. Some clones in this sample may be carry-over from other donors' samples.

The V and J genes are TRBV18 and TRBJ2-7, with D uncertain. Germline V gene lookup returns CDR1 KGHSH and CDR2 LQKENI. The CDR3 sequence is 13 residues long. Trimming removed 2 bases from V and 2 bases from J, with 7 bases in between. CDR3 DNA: TGTGCCAGCTCACCAGGCCAGACCTACGAGCAGTACTTC. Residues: CASSPGQTYEQYF.

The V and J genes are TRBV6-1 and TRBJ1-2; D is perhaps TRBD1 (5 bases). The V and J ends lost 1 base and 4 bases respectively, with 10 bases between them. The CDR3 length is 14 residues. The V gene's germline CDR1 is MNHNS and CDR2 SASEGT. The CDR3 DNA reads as TGTGCCAGCAGTGAAGGGGCAGGGCCCTATGGCTACACCTTC. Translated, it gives CASSEGAGPYGYTF.

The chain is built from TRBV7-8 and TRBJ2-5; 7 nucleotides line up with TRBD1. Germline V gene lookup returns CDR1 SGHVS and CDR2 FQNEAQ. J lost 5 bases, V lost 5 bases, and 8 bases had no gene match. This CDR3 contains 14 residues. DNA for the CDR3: TGTGCCAGCAGCCCTAGACAGGGATTGGAGACCCAGTACTTC. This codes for CASSPRQGLETQYF.

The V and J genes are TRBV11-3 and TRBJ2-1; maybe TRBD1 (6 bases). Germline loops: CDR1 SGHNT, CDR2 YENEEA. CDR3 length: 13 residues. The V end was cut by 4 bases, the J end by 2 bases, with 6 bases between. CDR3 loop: CASSWDTYNEQFF. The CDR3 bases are TGTGCCAGCAGCTGGGACACCTACAATGAGCAGTTCTTC.

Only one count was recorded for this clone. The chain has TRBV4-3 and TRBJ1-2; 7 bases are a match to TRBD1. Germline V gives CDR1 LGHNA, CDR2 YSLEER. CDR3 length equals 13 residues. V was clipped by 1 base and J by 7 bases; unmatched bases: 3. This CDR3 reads CASSQGRGAGYTF. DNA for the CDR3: TGCGCCAGCAGCCAAGGCAGGGGGGCTGGCTACACCTTC.

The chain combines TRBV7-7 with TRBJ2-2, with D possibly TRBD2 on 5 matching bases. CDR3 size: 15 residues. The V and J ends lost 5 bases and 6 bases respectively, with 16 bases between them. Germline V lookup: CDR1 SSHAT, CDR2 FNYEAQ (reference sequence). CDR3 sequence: CASSPTEGVAGELFF. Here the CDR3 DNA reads TGTGCCAGCAGCCCCACAGAGGGTGTAGCCGGGGAGCTGTTTTTT.

Here the CDR3 DNA reads TGCGCCAGCAGCTTGGGGACTAGCACGGAGACCCAGTACTTC. Amino acids: CASSLGTSTETQYF. The chain combines TRBV5-1 with TRBJ2-5, with 8 bases aligning to TRBD2. Germline loops: CDR1 SGHRS, CDR2 YFSETQ. J was trimmed by 5 bases and V by 0 bases; bases with no gene match: 3. The CDR3 is 14 residues long.

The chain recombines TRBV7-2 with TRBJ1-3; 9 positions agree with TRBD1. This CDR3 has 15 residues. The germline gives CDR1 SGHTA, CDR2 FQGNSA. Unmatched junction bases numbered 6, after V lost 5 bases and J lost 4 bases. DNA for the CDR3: TGTGCCAGCAGCACCGGGACAGGGAGAGGAAACACCATATATTTT. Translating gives CASSTGTGRGNTIYF.

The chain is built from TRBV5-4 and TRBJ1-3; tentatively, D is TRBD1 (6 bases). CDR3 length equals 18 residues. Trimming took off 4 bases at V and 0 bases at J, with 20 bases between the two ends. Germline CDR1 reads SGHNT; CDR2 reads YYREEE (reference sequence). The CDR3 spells CASSTGGLRTNSGNTIYF. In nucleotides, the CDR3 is TGTGCCAGCAGCACGGGGGGGCTCAGGACAAACTCTGGAAACACCATATATTTT.

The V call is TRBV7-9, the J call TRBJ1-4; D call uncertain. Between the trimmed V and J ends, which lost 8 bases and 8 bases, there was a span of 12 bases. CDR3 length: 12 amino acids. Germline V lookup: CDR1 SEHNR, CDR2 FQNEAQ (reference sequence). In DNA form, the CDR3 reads TGTGCCAGCGGCCCTGTTGGCGAAAAACTGTTTTTT. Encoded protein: CASGPVGEKLFF.

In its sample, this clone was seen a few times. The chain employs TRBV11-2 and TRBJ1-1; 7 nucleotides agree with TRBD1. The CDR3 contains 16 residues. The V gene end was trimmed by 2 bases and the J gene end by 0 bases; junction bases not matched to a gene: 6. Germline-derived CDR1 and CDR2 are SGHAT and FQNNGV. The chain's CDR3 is CASSLRFGTVNTEAFF. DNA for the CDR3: TGTGCCAGCAGCTTAAGATTTGGGACAGTGAACACTGAAGCTTTCTTT.

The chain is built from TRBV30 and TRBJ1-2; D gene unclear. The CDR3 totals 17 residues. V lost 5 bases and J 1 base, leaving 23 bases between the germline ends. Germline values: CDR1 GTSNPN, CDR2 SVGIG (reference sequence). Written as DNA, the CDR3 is TGTGCCTGGTCCGGCGGAGCTGGCCTTGTCTTTAACTATGGCTACACCTTC. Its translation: CAWSGGAGLVFNYGYTF.

CDR3 DNA: TGTGCCAGCAGCCTGTCCTACAATGAGCAGTTCTTC. This translates into CASSLSYNEQFF. The V gene is TRBV9, the J gene TRBJ2-1; D remains unclear. Germline CDR1 SGDLS, CDR2 YYNGEE. CDR3 length: 12 residues. V was clipped by 4 bases and J by 1 base, with 3 bases between them.

This chain's CDR3 is CASSLVGTGGTANEKLFF. In DNA form, the CDR3 reads TGTGCCAGCAGCTTAGTTGGGACAGGGGGCACGGCTAATGAAAAACTGTTTTTT. The chain carries TRBV7-6 and TRBJ1-4; 12 bases are a match to TRBD1. Trimming took 1 base from V and 3 from J; bases not matched to a gene: 6. Germline V gene sequence: CDR1 SGHVS, CDR2 FNYEAQ. This CDR3 has 18 amino acids.

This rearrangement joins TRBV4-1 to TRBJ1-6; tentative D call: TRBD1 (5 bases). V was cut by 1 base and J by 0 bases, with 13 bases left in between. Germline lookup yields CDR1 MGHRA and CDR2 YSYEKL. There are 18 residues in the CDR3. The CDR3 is CASSQVGGASSYNSPLHF. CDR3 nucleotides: TGCGCCAGCAGCCAAGTGGGTGGGGCCAGCTCCTATAATTCACCCCTCCACTTT.

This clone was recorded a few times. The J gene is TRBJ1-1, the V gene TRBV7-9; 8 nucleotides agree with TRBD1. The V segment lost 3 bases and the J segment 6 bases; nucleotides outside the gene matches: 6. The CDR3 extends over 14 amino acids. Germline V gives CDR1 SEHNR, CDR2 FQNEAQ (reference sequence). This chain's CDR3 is CASSLGGRGPEAFF. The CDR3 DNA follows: TGTGCCAGCAGCTTGGGGGGCAGGGGGCCTGAAGCTTTCTTT.

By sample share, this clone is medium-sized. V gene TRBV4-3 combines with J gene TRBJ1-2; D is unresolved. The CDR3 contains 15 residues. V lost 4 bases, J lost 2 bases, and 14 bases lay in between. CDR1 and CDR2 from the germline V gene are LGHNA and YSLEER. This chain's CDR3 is CASSPEEEGNYGYTF. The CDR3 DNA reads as TGCGCCAGCAGCCCAGAAGAGGAGGGAAACTATGGCTACACCTTC.

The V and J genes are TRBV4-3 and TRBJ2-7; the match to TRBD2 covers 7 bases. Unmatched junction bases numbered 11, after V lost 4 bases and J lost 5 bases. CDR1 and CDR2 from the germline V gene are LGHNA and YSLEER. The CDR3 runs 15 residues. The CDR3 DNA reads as TGCGCCAGCAGCCGCTTTGCGGGAGAAGAGGACGAGCAGTACTTC. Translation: CASSRFAGEEDEQYF.

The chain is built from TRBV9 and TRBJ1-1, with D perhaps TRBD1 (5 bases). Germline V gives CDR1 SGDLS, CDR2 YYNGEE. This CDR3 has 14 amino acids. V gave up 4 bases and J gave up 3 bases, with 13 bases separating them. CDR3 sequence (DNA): TGTGCCAGCAGCCCAAACGACAGACACACTGAAGCTTTCTTT. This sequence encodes CASSPNDRHTEAFF.

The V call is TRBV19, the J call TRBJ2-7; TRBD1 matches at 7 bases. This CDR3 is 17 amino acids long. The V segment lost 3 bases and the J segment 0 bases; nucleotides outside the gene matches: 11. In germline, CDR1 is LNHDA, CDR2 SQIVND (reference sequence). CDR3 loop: CASSIFGTVESSYEQYF. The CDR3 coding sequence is TGTGCCAGTAGTATCTTTGGGACAGTCGAGAGCTCCTACGAGCAGTACTTC.

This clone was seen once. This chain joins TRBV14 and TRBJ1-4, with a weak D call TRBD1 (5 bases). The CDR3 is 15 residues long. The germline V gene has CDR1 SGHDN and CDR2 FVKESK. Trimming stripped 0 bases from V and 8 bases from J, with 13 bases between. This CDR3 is CASSQEGGPGEKLFF. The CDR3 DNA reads TGTGCCAGCAGCCAAGAGGGAGGACCAGGGGAAAAACTGTTTTTT.

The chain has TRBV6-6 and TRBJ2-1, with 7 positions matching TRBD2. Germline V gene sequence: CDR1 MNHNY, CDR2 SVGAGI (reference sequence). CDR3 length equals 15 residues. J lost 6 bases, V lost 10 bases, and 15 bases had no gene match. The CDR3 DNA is TGTGCCACCCAGGCGGGACGGCGGACTAGCAATGAGCAGTTCTTC. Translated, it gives CATQAGRRTSNEQFF.

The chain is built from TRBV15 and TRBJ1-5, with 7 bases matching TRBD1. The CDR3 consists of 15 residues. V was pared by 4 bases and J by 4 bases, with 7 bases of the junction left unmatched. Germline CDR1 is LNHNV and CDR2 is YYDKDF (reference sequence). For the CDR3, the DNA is TGTGCCACCAGCACTTACAGGGGTCCGAATCAGCCCCAGCATTTT. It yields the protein CATSTYRGPNQPQHF.

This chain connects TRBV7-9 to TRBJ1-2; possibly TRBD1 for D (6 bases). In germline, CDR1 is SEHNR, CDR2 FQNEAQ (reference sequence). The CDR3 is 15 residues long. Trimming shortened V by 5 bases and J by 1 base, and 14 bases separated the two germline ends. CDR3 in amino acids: CASSPWTASNYGYTF. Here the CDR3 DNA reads TGTGCCAGCAGCCCTTGGACAGCGAGTAACTATGGCTACACCTTC.

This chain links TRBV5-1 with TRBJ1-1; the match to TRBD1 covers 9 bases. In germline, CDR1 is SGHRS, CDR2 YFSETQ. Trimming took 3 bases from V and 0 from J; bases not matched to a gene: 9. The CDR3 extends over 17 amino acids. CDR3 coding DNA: TGCGCCAGCAGCTACCTTCCGGGACAGGGCTTGAACACTGAAGCTTTCTTT. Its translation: CASSYLPGQGLNTEAFF. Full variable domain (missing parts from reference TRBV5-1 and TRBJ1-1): KAGVTQTPRYLIKTRGQQVTLSCSPISGHRSVSWYQQTPGQGLQFLFEYFSETQRNKGNFPGRFSGRQFSNSRSEMNVSTLELGDSALYLCASSYLPGQGLNTEAFFGQGTRLTVV.

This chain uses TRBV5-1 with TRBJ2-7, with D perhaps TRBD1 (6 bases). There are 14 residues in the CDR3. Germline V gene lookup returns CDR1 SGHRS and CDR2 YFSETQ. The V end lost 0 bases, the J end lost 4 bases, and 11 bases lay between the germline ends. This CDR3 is CASSLVPGDYEQYF. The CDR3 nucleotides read TGCGCCAGCAGCTTGGTGCCAGGGGATTACGAGCAGTACTTC.

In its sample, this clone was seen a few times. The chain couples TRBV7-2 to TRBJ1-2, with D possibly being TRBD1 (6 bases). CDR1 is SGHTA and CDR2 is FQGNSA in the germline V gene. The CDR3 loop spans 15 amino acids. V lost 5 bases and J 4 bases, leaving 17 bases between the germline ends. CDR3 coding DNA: TGTGCCAGCAGCCCCCGGGACACAGCTAGCTATGGCTACACCTTC. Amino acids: CASSPRDTASYGYTF.

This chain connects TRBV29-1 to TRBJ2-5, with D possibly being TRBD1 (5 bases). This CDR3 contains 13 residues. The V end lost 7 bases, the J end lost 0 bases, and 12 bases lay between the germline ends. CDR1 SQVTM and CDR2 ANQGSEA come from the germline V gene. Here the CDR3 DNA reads TGCAGCGCCCCGACAGAGTACCAAGAGACCCAGTACTTC. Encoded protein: CSAPTEYQETQYF.